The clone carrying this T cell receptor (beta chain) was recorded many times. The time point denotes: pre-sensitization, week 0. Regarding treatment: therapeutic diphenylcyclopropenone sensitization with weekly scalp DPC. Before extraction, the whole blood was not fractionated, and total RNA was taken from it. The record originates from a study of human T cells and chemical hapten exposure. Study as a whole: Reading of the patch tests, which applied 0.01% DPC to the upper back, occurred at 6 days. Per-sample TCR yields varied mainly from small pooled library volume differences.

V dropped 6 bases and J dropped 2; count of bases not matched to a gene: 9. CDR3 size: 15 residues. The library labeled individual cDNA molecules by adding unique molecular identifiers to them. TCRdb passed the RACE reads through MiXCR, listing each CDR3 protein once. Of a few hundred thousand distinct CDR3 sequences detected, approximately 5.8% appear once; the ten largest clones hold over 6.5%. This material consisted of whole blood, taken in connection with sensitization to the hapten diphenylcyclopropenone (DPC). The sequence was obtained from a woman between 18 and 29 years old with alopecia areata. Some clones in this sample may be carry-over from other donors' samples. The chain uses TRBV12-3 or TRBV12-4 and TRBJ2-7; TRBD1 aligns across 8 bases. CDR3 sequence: CASSPLGQGPYEQYF. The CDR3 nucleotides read TGTGCCAGCAGCCCCCTCGGACAGGGCCCCTACGAGCAGTACTTC.